This is a list of T cell receptor beta chains from one sample in a study of Graves' ophthalmopathy and Graves' hyperthyroidism. TCRdb re-derived calls from the multiplex PCR reads in MiXCR, one entry per CDR3 protein. The table has approximately 210,000 distinct CDR3 sequences, 25% to 35% seen once. Material for sequencing was peripheral blood. These receptors were obtained from a man aged 45 to 65 with Graves' ophthalmopathy. CDR3s include the opening cysteine and the closing phenylalanine or tryptophan. Fields, in order: clone size, D gene, V gene, J gene, CDR3 protein, CDR3 DNA. The D gene is left open where the match is weak. Not all rows give a size; the values are once, few, many and, for expanded clones, a class.

-	TRBD1	TRBV6-2/TRBV6-3	TRBJ1-1	CASREPVRTGNREAFF	TGTGCCAGCAGAGAACCGGTGAGGACAGGGAACCGTGAAGCTTTCTTT
-	-	TRBV6-2/TRBV6-3	TRBJ1-5	CASSSNDPGVQPQHF	TGTGCCAGCAGTTCCAACGACCCTGGGGTTCAGCCCCAGCATTTT
many	TRBD1	TRBV19	TRBJ1-1	CASSGVFWDREMNTEAFF	TGTGCCAGTAGTGGGGTCTTTTGGGACAGGGAAATGAACACTGAAGCTTTCTTT
many	-	TRBV6-2/TRBV6-3	TRBJ2-4	CASRQATVLLAKNIQYF	TGTGCCAGCAGGCAAGCGACAGTCCTGCTAGCCAAAAACATTCAGTACTTC
-	TRBD1	TRBV6-5	TRBJ2-7	CASSYNRQGHEQYF	TGTGCCAGCAGTTACAACCGACAGGGCCACGAGCAGTACTTC
-	TRBD1	TRBV6-7	TRBJ2-2	CASSYRRDRVGNTGELFF	TGTGCCAGCAGTTACCGCCGGGACAGGGTAGGTAACACCGGGGAGCTGTTTTTT
-	-	TRBV6-1	TRBJ2-7	CASRKDRTYEQYF	TGTGCCAGCAGAAAAGACCGAACCTACGAGCAGTACTTC
-	-	TRBV6-1	TRBJ1-5	CASSEGPGALRYGNQPQHF	TGTGCCAGCAGTGAAGGTCCAGGGGCCCTAAGATATGGCAATCAGCCCCAGCATTTT
-	-	TRBV12-3/TRBV12-4	TRBJ2-4	CASSFGGAGKNIQYF	TGTGCCAGCAGTTTTGGGGGGGCAGGCAAAAACATTCAGTACTTC
many	-	TRBV7-9	TRBJ2-2	CASSLHRDLYTGELFF	TGTGCCAGCAGCTTACATCGGGACCTCTACACCGGGGAGCTGTTTTTT
many	-	TRBV7-6	TRBJ2-7	CASSPQDGSLNEQYF	TGTGCCAGCAGCCCTCAAGACGGATCCCTCAACGAGCAGTACTTC
once	TRBD1	TRBV6-4	TRBJ2-3	CASSEGGQGGDTQYF	TGTGCCAGCAGTGAGGGCGGACAGGGAGGCGATACGCAGTATTTT
-	-	TRBV7-9	TRBJ2-5	CASSRRDPPETQYF	TGTGCCAGCAGCCGCAGGGACCCCCCAGAGACCCAGTACTTC
few	-	TRBV28	TRBJ2-7	CASSYDSPLTYEQYF	TGTGCCAGCAGTTACGACAGCCCGCTAACCTACGAGCAGTACTTC
-	-	TRBV20-1	TRBJ2-7	CSAGRAQGRDEQYF	TGCAGTGCCGGCCGGGCCCAGGGTCGGGACGAGCAGTACTTC
-	-	TRBV28	TRBJ2-2	CASATLTNTGELFF	TGTGCCAGCGCGACATTGACGAACACCGGGGAGCTGTTTTTT
many	-	TRBV2	TRBJ1-5	CASSLDRSQHF	TGTGCCAGCAGTCTGGACAGATCCCAGCATTTT
-	-	TRBV28	TRBJ1-2	CASSTRTGNYGYTF	TGTGCCAGCAGTACCAGGACGGGGAACTATGGCTACACCTTC
many	-	TRBV11-2	TRBJ2-5	CASSPWGQETQYF	TGTGCCAGCAGCCCGTGGGGGCAAGAGACCCAGTACTTC
many	-	TRBV7-9	TRBJ1-3	CASSLVLGNTIYF	TGTGCCAGCAGCTTAGTTCTGGGAAACACCATATATTTT
many	TRBD2	TRBV28	TRBJ2-7	CASSLVTSGKIYEQYF	TGTGCCAGCAGTTTAGTCACTAGCGGGAAGATTTACGAGCAGTACTTC
many	TRBD1	TRBV5-1	TRBJ2-7	CASSPDRGVSSGKAQYF	TGCGCCAGCAGCCCCGACAGGGGGGTATCTTCAGGGAAAGCGCAGTACTTC
many	TRBD2	TRBV7-2	TRBJ2-7	CASSLAGGNEQYF	TGTGCCAGCAGCTTAGCCGGGGGGAACGAGCAGTACTTC
many	-	TRBV7-9	TRBJ2-7	CASSGTTGFLDEQYF	TGTGCCAGCAGCGGAACAACAGGGTTTTTGGACGAGCAGTACTTC
few	-	TRBV2	TRBJ2-7	CASRREFDEQYF	TGTGCCAGCAGGCGGGAATTCGACGAGCAGTACTTC
many	TRBD2	TRBV7-2	TRBJ2-7	CASSLDASGSYEQYF	TGTGCCAGCAGCTTAGACGCTAGCGGGAGCTACGAGCAGTACTTC
many	TRBD1	TRBV3-1	TRBJ1-1	CASTKGTENTEAFF	TGTGCCAGCACCAAAGGGACAGAAAACACTGAAGCTTTCTTT
many	-	TRBV5-1	TRBJ2-5	CASSPDMAETQYF	TGCGCCAGCAGCCCAGACATGGCGGAGACCCAGTACTTC
-	-	TRBV28	TRBJ1-5	CASSFSDSSNQPQHF	TGTGCCAGCAGTTTCTCCGACAGCAGCAATCAGCCCCAGCATTTT
-	-	TRBV6-2/TRBV6-3	TRBJ2-7	CASSYRTSAEQYF	TGTGCCAGCAGTTACCGGACGAGCGCCGAGCAGTACTTC
many	TRBD2	TRBV12-3/TRBV12-4	TRBJ2-5	CASSLRLAGDRWETQYF	TGTGCCAGCAGTCTCCGACTAGCGGGAGATCGTTGGGAGACCCAGTACTTC
-	-	TRBV30	TRBJ1-2	CAWSVLRGFYGYTF	TGTGCCTGGAGTGTACTGAGGGGATTCTATGGCTACACCTTC
many	-	TRBV3-1	TRBJ1-5	CASSQDPQGYQPQHF	TGTGCCAGCAGCCAAGACCCTCAGGGGTATCAGCCCCAGCATTTT
-	-	TRBV6-1	TRBJ1-1	CASSEGARLHKAFF	TGTGCCAGCAGTGAAGGCGCCAGGTTACATAAAGCTTTCTTT
many	TRBD2	TRBV20-1	TRBJ2-3	CSALLAGEADTQYF	TGCAGTGCTCTTTTAGCGGGAGAGGCAGATACGCAGTATTTT
-	-	TRBV28	TRBJ2-7	CASSLSTDSSSYEQYF	TGTGCCAGCAGTTTGTCGACAGACTCGAGCTCCTACGAGCAGTACTTC
-	TRBD2	TRBV12-3/TRBV12-4	TRBJ2-5	CASSSLSGRASETQYF	TGTGCCAGCAGTTCCCTTAGCGGGAGGGCCTCAGAGACCCAGTACTTC
many	TRBD1	TRBV19	TRBJ1-1	CASSRGTVDVMNTEAFF	TGTGCCAGTAGCAGAGGGACAGTGGACGTCATGAACACTGAAGCTTTCTTT
few	TRBD2	TRBV11-2	TRBJ2-2	CASSSSSGSHTGELFF	TGTGCCAGCAGCTCCTCTAGCGGGAGTCACACCGGGGAGCTGTTTTTT
many	TRBD2	TRBV28	TRBJ2-5	CASSLLAGGRETQYF	TGTGCCAGCAGTCTCCTAGCGGGAGGTCGGGAGACCCAGTACTTC
many	-	TRBV5-1	TRBJ2-2	CASSLSPDRTYGELFF	TGCGCCAGCAGCTTGAGTCCGGACAGAACTTACGGGGAGCTGTTTTTT
many	TRBD1	TRBV29-1	TRBJ2-5	CSVGRTGFEETQYF	TGCAGCGTTGGCAGGACAGGGTTTGAAGAGACCCAGTACTTC
many	-	TRBV12-3/TRBV12-4	TRBJ2-7	CASSLRTPGLYEQYF	TGTGCCAGCAGTTTAAGGACACCTGGACTCTACGAGCAGTACTTC
many	TRBD1	TRBV11-2	TRBJ2-7	CASSPEPGTAYEQYF	TGTGCCAGCAGCCCAGAGCCCGGGACAGCCTACGAGCAGTACTTC
many	-	TRBV27	TRBJ2-7	CASPKLGTDTYEQYF	TGTGCCAGCCCTAAGCTAGGAACGGATACCTACGAGCAGTACTTC
many	-	TRBV7-9	TRBJ1-2	CASSATNTSPGIAYGYTF	TGTGCCAGCAGCGCCACGAATACCAGTCCGGGAATCGCCTATGGCTACACCTTC
many	-	TRBV6-5	TRBJ1-2	CASRTGRYGYTF	TGTGCCAGCAGGACCGGGAGATATGGCTACACCTTC
many	-	TRBV19	TRBJ1-5	CASSTRSAPQHF	TGTGCCAGTAGTACCCGGTCGGCGCCCCAGCATTTT
many	-	TRBV29-1	TRBJ1-2	CSVDRSNYGYTF	TGCAGCGTCGACCGATCTAACTATGGCTACACCTTC
many	TRBD2	TRBV6-5	TRBJ2-7	CASGSGHSGRFHEQYF	TGTGCCAGCGGTTCGGGACATAGCGGGAGGTTCCACGAGCAGTACTTC
many	-	TRBV7-9	TRBJ2-7	CASSLDDLQQYF	TGTGCCAGCAGCTTAGATGATCTTCAGCAGTACTTC
many	-	TRBV28	TRBJ2-7	CASSLGGGIIYEQYF	TGTGCCAGCAGTTTAGGGGGCGGGATAATCTACGAGCAGTACTTC
many	-	TRBV18	TRBJ2-2	CASSPRDTSTGELFF	TGTGCCAGCTCACCACGCGACACCAGCACCGGGGAGCTGTTTTTT
-	-	TRBV12-3/TRBV12-4	TRBJ2-7	CASSSGEEGDEQYF	TGTGCCAGCAGTTCGGGGGAGGAAGGGGACGAGCAGTACTTC
many	TRBD2	TRBV19	TRBJ2-2	CATAGGPGELFF	TGTGCCACCGCGGGGGGCCCCGGGGAGCTGTTTTTT
-	TRBD2	TRBV19	TRBJ2-7	CASATSGAPYEQYF	TGTGCCAGCGCGACTAGCGGGGCCCCCTACGAGCAGTACTTC
many	TRBD1	TRBV4-1	TRBJ2-2	CASSLGRGPKTGELFF	TGCGCCAGCAGCCTAGGCAGGGGGCCGAAGACCGGGGAGCTGTTTTTT
many	-	TRBV12-5	TRBJ1-6	CASGPTRGPISHF	TGTGCTAGTGGTCCAACCCGGGGCCCGATCAGCCACTTT
many	TRBD2	TRBV29-1	TRBJ2-7	CSVEIAGTETYEQYF	TGCAGCGTTGAAATAGCGGGGACTGAAACCTACGAGCAGTACTTC
-	TRBD1	TRBV2	TRBJ2-7	CASGGQTSYEQYF	TGTGCCAGCGGGGGACAGACCTCCTACGAGCAGTACTTC